This T cell receptor beta chain is drawn from a study of T cell responses to AZD1222 COVID-19 vaccine. Whole-study results and caveats: Across the whole spike, CD4 TCRs peaked at regions 160-218 and 743-854. Researchers took repertoire samples only after the peak T cell response had come.

Worth noting for this clone: The target antigen is unknown.

Germline CDR1 LGHNA, CDR2 YSLEER. The CDR3 contains 16 residues. V dropped 2 bases and J dropped 5; count of bases not matched to a gene: 9. Produced via immunoSEQ multiplex PCR; TCRdb's table is partial and in-frame only. The table records tens of thousands of clones, about 90% of them present only once. The receptor comes from an adult in good health. The starting material was peripheral blood, obtained on day 0 of AZD1222 vaccination. The chain uses TRBV4-3 and TRBJ1-2, with TRBD1 matching over 9 bases. CDR3 sequence: CASSQSWTGDAYGYTF. The CDR3, as DNA: TGCGCCAGCAGCCAATCCTGGACAGGGGACGCATATGGCTACACCTTC.